This T cell receptor beta chain was retrieved from a study of T cell repertoires in cytomegalovirus infection. J gave up 6 bases and V 6 bases, and 7 bases lay outside the gene matches. The CDR3 is 15 amino acids. TCRdb processed the reads anew with MiXCR; each CDR3 protein has one entry. The sample lists around 310,000 distinct CDR3 sequences; just under 30% were seen once. Of note for this clonotype: As yet, its antigen is unknown.

This clonotype originated in a human donor in good health (CMV status not recorded). Some clones in this sample may be carry-over from other donors' samples. The rearrangement joins TRBV12-3 or TRBV12-4 to TRBJ1-4; TRBD1 aligns across 10 bases. The sequencing here drew on cultured PBMCs, taken from culture after CMV antigen stimulation. CDR3 in amino acids: CASRYRQGAYEKLFF. The CDR3 bases are TGTGCCAGCAGATATCGACAGGGGGCATATGAAAAACTGTTTTTT.